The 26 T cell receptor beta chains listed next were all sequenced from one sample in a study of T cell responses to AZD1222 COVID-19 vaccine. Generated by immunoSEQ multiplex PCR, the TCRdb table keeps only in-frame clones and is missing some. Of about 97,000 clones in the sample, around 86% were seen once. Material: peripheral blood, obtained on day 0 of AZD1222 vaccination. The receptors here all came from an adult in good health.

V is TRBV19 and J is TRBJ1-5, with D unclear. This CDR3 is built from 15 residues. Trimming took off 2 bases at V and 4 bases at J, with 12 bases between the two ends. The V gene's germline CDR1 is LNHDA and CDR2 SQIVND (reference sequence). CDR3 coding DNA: TGTGCCAGTAGTATATTCGTGGTGGATAATCAGCCCCAGCATTTT. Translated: CASSIFVVDNQPQHF.

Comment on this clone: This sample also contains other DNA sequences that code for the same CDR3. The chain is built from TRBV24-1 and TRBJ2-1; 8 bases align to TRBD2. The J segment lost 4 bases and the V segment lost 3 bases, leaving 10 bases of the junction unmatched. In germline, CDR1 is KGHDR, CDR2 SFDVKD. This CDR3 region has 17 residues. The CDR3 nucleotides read TGTGCCACCAGTGATCCCAGCGGGGGCGCTTCTTACAATGAGCAGTTCTTC. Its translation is CATSDPSGGASYNEQFF.

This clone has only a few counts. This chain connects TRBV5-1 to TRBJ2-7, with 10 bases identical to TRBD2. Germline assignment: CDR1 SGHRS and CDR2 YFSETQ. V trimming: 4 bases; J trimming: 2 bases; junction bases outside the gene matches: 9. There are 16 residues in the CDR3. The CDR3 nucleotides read TGCGCCAGCAGCAGTTCCGGGACTAGCGTAACCTACGAGCAGTACTTC. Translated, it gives CASSSSGTSVTYEQYF.

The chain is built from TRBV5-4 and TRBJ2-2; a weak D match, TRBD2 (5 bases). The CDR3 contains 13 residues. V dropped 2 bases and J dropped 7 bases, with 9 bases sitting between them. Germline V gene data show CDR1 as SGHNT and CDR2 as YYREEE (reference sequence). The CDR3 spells CASSLKGGGELFF. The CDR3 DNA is TGTGCCAGCAGCTTAAAAGGAGGCGGGGAGCTGTTTTTT.

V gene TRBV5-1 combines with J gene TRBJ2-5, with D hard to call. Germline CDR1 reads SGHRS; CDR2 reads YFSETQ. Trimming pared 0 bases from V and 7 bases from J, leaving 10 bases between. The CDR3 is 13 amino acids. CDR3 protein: CASSLGQRGTQYF. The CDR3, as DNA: TGCGCCAGCAGCTTGGGTCAAAGAGGGACCCAGTACTTC.

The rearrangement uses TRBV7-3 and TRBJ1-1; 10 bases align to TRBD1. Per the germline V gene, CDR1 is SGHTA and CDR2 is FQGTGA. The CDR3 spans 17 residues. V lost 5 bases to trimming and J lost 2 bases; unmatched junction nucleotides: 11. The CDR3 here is CASSLSRDRGGNTEAFF. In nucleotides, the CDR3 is TGTGCCAGCAGCCTATCCCGGGACAGGGGAGGTAACACTGAAGCTTTCTTT.

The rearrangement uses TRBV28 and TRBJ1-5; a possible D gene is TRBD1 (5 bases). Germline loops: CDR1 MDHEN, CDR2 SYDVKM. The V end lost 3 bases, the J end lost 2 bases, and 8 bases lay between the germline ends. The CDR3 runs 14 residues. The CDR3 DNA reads TGTGCCAGCAGTTTCTCCAGGGGCAATCAGCCCCAGCATTTT. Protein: CASSFSRGNQPQHF.

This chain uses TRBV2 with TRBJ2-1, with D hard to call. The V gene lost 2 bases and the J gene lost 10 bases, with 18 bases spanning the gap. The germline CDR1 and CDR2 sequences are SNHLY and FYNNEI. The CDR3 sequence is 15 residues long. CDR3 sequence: CASSEHSTDLIEQFF. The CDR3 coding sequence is TGTGCCAGCAGTGAACACAGCACGGACCTGATCGAGCAGTTCTTC. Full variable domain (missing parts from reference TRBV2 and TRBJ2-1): EPEVTQTPSHQVTQMGQEVILRCVPISNHLYFYWYRQILGQKVEFLVSFYNNEISEKSEIFDDQFSVERPDGSNFTLKIRSTKLEDSAMYFCASSEHSTDLIEQFFGPGTRLTVL.

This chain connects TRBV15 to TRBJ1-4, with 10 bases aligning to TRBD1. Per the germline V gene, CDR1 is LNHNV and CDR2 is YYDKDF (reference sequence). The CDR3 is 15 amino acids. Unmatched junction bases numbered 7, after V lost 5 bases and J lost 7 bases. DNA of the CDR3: TGTGCCACCAGCTCCCGACAGGGGGCTTTTGAAAAACTGTTTTTT. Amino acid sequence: CATSSRQGAFEKLFF. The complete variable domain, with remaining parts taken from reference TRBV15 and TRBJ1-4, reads DAMVIQNPRYQVTQFGKPVTLSCSQTLNHNVMYWYQQKSSQAPKLLFHYYDKDFNNEADTPDNFQSRRPNTSFCFLDIRSPGLGDTAMYLCATSSRQGAFEKLFFGSGTQLSVL.

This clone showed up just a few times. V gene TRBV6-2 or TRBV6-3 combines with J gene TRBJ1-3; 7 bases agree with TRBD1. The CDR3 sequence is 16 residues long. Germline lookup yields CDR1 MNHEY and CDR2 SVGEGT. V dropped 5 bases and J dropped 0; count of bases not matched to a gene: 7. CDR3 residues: CASSDGTADSGNTIYF. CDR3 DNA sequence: TGTGCCAGCAGTGACGGGACAGCAGACTCTGGAAACACCATATATTTT.

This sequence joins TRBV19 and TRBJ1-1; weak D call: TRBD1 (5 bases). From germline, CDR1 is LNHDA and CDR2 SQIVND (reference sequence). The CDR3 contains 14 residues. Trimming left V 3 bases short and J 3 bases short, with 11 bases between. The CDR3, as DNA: TGTGCCAGTAGTATGGGGGGGTGGGACACTGAAGCTTTCTTT. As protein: CASSMGGWDTEAFF.

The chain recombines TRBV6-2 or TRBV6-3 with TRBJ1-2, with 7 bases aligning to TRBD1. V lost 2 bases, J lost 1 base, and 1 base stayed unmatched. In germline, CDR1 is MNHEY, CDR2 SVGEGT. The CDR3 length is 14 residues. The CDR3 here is CASSYTGVNYGYTF. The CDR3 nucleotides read TGTGCCAGCAGTTACACAGGGGTTAACTATGGCTACACCTTC.

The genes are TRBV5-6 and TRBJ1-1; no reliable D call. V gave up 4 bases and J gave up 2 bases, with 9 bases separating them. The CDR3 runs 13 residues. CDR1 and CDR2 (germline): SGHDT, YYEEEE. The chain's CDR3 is CASSPGFNTEAFF. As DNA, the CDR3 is TGTGCCAGCAGCCCGGGGTTCAACACTGAAGCTTTCTTT.

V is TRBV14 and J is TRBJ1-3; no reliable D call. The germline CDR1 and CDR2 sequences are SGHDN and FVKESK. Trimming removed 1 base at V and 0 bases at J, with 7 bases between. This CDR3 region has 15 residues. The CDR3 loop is CASSQVRSSGNTIYF. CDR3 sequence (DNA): TGTGCCAGCAGCCAAGTAAGAAGCTCTGGAAACACCATATATTTT.

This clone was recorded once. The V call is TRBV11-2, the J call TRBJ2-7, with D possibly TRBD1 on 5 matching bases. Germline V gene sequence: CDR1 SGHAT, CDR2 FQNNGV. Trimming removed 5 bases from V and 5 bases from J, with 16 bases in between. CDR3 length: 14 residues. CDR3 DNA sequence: TGTGCCAGCAGCAATCAGGGATGGGTCCACGAGCAGTACTTC. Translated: CASSNQGWVHEQYF.

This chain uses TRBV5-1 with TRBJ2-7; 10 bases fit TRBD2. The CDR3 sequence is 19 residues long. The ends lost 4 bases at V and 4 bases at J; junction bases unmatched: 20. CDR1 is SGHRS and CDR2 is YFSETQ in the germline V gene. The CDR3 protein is CASSPTGRVQREGRYEQYF. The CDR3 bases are TGCGCCAGCAGCCCAACGGGGAGGGTCCAGCGGGAGGGCCGGTACGAGCAGTACTTC.

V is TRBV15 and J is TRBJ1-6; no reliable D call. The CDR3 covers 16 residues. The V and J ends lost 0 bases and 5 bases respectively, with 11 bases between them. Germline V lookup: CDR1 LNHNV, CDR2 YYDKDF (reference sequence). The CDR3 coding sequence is TGTGCCACCAGCAGAGATCTCACCGGGCATAATTCACCCCTCCACTTT. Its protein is CATSRDLTGHNSPLHF.

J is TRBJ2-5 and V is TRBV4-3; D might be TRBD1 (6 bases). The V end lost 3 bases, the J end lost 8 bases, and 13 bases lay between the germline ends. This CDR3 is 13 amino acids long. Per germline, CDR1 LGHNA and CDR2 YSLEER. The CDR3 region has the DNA TGCGCCAGCAGCCAGGAACCCGGGACAACCCAGTACTTC. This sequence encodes CASSQEPGTTQYF.

CDR3 nucleotides: TGTGCCAGTAGTCAAAGGGACAATGAGCAGTTCTTC. It specifies CASSQRDNEQFF. V gene TRBV19 combines with J gene TRBJ2-1; D is ambiguous. Trimming cost V 5 bases and J 5 bases, with 7 bases left between them. The CDR3 consists of 12 residues. Germline V gene data show CDR1 as LNHDA and CDR2 as SQIVND (reference sequence).

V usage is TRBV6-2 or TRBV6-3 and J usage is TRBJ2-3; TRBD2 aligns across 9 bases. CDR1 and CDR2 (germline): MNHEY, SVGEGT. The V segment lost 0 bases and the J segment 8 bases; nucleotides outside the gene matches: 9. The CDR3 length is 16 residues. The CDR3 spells CASSYSKTRGGGTQYF. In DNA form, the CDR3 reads TGTGCCAGCAGTTACTCGAAGACGCGGGGGGGCGGTACGCAGTATTTT.

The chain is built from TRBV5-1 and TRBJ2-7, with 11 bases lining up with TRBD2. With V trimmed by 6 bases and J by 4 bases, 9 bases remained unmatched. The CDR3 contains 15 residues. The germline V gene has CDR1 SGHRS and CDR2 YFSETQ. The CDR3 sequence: CASKRTSGWTYEQYF. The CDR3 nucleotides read TGCGCCAGCAAGAGGACTAGCGGGTGGACTTACGAGCAGTACTTC.

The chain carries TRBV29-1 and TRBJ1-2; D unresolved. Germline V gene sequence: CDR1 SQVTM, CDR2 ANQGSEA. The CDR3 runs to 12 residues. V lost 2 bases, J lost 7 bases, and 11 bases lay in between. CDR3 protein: CSVEKGPSGYTF. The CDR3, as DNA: TGCAGCGTTGAAAAGGGTCCTTCTGGCTACACCTTC.

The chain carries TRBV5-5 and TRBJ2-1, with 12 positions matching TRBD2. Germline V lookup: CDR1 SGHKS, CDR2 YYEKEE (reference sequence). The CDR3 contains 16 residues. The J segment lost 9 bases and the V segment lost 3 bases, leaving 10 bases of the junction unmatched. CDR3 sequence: CASSSDWASGRGEQFF. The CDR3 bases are TGTGCCAGCAGCTCCGACTGGGCTAGCGGGAGGGGTGAGCAGTTCTTC.

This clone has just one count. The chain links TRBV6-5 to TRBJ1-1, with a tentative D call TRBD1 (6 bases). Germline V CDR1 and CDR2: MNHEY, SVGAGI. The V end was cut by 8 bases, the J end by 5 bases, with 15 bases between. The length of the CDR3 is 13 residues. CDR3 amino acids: CASGAQGGTEAFF. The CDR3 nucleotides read TGTGCCAGCGGAGCACAGGGAGGGACTGAAGCTTTCTTT.

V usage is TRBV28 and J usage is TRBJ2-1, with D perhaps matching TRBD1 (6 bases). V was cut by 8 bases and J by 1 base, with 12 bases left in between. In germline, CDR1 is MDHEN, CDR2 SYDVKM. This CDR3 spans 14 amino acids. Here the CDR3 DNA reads TGTGCCAGCTGGCAGGGGCGGTCCTACAATGAGCAGTTCTTC. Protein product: CASWQGRSYNEQFF.

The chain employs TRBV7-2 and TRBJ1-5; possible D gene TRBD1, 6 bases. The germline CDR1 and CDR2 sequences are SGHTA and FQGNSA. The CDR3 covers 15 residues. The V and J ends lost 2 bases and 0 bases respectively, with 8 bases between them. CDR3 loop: CASSLTGSSNQPQHF. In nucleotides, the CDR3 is TGTGCCAGCAGCTTAACAGGGAGTAGCAATCAGCCCCAGCATTTT.